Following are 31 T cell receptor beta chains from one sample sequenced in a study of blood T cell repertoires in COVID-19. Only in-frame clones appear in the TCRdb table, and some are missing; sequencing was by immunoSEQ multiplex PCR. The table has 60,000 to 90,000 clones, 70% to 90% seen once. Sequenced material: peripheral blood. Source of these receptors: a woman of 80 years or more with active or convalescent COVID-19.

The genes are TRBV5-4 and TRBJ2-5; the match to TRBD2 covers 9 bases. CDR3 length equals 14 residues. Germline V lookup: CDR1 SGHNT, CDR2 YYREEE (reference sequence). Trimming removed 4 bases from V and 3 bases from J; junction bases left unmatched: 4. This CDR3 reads CASSPGTSKETQYF. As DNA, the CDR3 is TGTGCCAGCAGCCCCGGGACTAGCAAAGAGACCCAGTACTTC.

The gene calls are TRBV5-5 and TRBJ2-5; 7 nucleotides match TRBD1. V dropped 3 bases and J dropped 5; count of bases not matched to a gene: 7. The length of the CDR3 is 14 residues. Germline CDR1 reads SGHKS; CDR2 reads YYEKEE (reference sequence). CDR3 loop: CASSSSTGRETQYF. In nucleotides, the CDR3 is TGTGCCAGCAGCTCTTCGACAGGGCGGGAGACCCAGTACTTC.

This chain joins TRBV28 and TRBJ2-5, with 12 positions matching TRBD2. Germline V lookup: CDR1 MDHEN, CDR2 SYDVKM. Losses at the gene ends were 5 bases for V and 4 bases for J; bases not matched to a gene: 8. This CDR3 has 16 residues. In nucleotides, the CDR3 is TGTGCCAGCAGTAGGACTAGCGGGAAATCGGGAGAGACCCAGTACTTC. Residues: CASSRTSGKSGETQYF.

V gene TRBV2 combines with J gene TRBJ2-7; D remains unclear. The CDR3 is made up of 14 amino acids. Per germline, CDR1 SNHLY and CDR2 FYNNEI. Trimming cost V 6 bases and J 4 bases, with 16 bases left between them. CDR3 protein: CASRIAVTLYEQYF. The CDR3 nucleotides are TGTGCCAGCAGGATCGCCGTGACTCTTTACGAGCAGTACTTC.

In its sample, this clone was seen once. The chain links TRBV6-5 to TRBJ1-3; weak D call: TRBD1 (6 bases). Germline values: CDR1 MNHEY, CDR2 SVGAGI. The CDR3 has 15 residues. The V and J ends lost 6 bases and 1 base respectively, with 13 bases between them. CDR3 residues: CASSRDRRSGNTIYF. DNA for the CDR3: TGTGCCAGCAGCCGAGACAGGCGATCTGGAAACACCATATATTTT.

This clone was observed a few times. CDR3 sequence: CASTPGYRARGDGYTF. The CDR3 nucleotides are TGTGCCAGCACCCCCGGTTACAGGGCGCGTGGGGATGGCTACACCTTC. The chain couples TRBV7-9 to TRBJ1-2; a possible D gene is TRBD1 (6 bases). From germline, CDR1 is SEHNR and CDR2 FQNEAQ (reference sequence). The length of the CDR3 is 16 residues. The ends were cut back, 7 bases at V and 6 bases at J, with 24 bases in the middle.

Here the CDR3 DNA reads TGTGCCAGCAGAGTGGGACTAGCTGGGGAGCAGTTCTTC. Translating gives CASRVGLAGEQFF. The V gene is TRBV2, the J gene TRBJ2-1; 9 bases map to TRBD2. CDR1 is SNHLY, CDR2 FYNNEI, per germline. Unmatched junction bases numbered 7, after V lost 6 bases and J lost 10 bases. The length of the CDR3 is 13 residues.

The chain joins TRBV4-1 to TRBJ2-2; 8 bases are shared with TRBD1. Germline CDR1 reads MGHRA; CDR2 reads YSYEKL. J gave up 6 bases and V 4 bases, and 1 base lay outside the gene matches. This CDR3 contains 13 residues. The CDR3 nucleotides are TGCGCCAGCAGCCTGACAGGGGCCGGGGAGCTGTTTTTT. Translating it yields CASSLTGAGELFF.

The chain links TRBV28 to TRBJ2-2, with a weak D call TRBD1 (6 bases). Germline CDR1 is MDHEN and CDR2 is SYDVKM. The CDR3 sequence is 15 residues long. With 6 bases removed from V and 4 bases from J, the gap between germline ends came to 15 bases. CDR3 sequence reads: CASRDTGSRTGELFF. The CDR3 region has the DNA TGTGCCAGCAGGGATACAGGGTCGCGCACCGGGGAGCTGTTTTTT.

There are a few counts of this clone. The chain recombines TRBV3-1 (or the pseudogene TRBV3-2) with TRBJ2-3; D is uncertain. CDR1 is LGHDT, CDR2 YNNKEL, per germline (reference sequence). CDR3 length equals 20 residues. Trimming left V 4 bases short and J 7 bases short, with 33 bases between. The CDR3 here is CASSLTGFQLTGTSFYTQYF. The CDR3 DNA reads TGTGCCAGCAGCCTGACCGGGTTCCAGCTTACGGGTACCAGCTTCTATACGCAGTATTTT.

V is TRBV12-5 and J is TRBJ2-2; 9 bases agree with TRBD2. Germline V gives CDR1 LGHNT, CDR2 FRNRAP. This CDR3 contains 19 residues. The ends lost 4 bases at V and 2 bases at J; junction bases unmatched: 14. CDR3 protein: CASGSENRGLAINTGELFF. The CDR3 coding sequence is TGTGCTAGTGGTTCCGAAAACCGGGGACTAGCTATAAACACCGGGGAGCTGTTTTTT.

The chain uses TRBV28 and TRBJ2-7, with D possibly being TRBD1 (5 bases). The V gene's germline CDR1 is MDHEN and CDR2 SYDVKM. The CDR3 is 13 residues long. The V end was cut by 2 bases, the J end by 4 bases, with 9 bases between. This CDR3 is CASSLEAGYEQYF. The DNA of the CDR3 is TGTGCCAGCAGTTTAGAAGCAGGGTACGAGCAGTACTTC.

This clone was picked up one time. CDR3 DNA sequence: TGTGCCAGCAGACCGGGACTAGCAGGATACGAGCAGTACTTC. Its protein is CASRPGLAGYEQYF. V usage is TRBV6-5 and J usage is TRBJ2-7; TRBD2 aligns across 9 bases. V was clipped by 6 bases and J by 4 bases; unmatched bases: 7. In germline, CDR1 is MNHEY, CDR2 SVGAGI. The CDR3 is 14 residues long.

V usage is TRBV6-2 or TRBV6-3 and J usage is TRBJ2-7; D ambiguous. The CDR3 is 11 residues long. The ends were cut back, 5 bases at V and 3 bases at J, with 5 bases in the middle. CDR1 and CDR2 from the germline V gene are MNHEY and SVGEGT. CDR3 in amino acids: CASSPHYEQYF. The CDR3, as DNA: TGTGCCAGCAGTCCCCACTACGAGCAGTACTTC.

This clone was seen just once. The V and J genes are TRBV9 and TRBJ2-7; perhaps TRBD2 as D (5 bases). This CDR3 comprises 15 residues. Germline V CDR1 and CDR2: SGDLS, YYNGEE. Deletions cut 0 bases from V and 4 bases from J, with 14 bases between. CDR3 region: CASSVGSTEVYEQYF. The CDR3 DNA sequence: TGTGCCAGCAGCGTAGGATCGACGGAGGTGTACGAGCAGTACTTC. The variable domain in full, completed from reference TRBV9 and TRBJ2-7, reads DSGVTQTPKHLITATGQRVTLRCSPRSGDLSVYWYQQSLDQGLQFLIQYYNGEERAKGNILERFSAQQFPDLHSELNLSSLELGDSALYFCASSVGSTEVYEQYFGPGTRLTVT.

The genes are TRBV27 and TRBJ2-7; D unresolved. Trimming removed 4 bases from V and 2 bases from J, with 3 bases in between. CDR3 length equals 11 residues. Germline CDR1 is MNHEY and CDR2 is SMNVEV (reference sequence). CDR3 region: CASSSTYEQYF. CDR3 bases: TGTGCCAGCAGTTCCACCTACGAGCAGTACTTC.

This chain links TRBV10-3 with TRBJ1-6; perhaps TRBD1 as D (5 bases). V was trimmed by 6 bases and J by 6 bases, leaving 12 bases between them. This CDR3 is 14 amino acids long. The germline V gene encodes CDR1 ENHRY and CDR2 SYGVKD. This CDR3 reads CAISDDRSNSPLHF. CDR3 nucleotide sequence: TGTGCCATCAGCGACGACAGAAGTAATTCACCCCTCCACTTT.

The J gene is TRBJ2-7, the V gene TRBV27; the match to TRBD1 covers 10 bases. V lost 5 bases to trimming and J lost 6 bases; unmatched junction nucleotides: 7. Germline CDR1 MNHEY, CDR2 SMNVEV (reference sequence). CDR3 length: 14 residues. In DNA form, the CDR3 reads TGTGCCAGCAGTGCAGACAGGGGGCGCGCCGAGCAGTACTTC. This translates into CASSADRGRAEQYF.

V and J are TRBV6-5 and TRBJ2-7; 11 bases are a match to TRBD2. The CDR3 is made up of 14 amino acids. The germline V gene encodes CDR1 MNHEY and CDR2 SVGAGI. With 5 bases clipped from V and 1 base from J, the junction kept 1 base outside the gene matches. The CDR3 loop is CASSRTSGSYEQYF. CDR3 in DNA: TGTGCCAGCAGTCGGACTAGCGGGTCCTACGAGCAGTACTTC.

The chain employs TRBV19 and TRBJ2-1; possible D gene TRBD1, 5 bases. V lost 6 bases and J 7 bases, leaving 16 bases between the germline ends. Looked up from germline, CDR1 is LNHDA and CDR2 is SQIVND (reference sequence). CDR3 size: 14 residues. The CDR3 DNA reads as TGTGCCAGTAGACCCCGGCAGGGCGAGAATGAGCAGTTCTTC. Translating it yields CASRPRQGENEQFF.

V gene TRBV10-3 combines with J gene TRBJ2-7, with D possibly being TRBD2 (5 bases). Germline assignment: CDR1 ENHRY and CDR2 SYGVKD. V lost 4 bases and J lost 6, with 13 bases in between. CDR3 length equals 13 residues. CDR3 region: CAISASTGIEQYF. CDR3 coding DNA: TGTGCCATCAGTGCCTCAACGGGGATCGAGCAGTACTTC.

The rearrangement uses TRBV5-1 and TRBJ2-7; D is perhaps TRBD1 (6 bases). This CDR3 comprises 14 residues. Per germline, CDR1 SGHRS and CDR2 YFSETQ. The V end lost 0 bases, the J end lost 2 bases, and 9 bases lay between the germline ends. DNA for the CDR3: TGCGCCAGCAGCTTGGGCAGGGGCCCCTACGAGCAGTACTTC. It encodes CASSLGRGPYEQYF.

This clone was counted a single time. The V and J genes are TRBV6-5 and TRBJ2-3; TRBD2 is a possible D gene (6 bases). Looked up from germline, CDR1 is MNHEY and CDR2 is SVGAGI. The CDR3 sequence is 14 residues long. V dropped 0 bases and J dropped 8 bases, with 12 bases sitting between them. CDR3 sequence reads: CASSYSPSDSTQYF. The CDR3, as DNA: TGTGCCAGCAGTTACTCCCCTAGCGATAGTACGCAGTATTTT.

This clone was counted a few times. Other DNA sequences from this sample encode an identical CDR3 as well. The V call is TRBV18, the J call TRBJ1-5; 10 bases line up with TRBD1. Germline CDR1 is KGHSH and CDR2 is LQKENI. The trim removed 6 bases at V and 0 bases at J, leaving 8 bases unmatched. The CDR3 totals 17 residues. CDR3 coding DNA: TGTGCCAGCTCCATTGGGACAGGGGCGTATAGCAATCAGCCCCAGCATTTT. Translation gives CASSIGTGAYSNQPQHF.

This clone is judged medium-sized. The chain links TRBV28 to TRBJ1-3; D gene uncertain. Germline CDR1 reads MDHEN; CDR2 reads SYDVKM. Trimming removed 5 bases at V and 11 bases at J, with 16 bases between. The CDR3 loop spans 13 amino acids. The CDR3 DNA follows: TGTGCCAGCAGTCCTGGACTCTCGGTAGCCATATATTTT. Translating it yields CASSPGLSVAIYF.

The CDR3 DNA reads TGTGCCAGCAGCCCGTTCGGTAAGGCGGGAGATACGCAGTATTTT. Residues: CASSPFGKAGDTQYF. The chain recombines TRBV7-2 with TRBJ2-3; D is perhaps TRBD2 (5 bases). V was shortened by 5 bases and J by 5 bases, with 17 bases between the two germline ends. This CDR3 is built from 15 residues. Germline values: CDR1 SGHTA, CDR2 FQGNSA.

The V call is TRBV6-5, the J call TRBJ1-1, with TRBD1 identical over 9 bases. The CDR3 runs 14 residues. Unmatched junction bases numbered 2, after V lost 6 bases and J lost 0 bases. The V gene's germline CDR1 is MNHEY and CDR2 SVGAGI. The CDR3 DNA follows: TGTGCCAGCAGACAGGGGGCGATGAACACTGAAGCTTTCTTT. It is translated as CASRQGAMNTEAFF.

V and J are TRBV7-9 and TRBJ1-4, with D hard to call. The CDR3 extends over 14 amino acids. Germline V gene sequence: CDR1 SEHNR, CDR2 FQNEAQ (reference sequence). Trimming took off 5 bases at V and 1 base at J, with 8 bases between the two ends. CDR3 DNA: TGTGCCAGCAGCCACGGGTTAACTAATGAAAAACTGTTTTTT. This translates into CASSHGLTNEKLFF.

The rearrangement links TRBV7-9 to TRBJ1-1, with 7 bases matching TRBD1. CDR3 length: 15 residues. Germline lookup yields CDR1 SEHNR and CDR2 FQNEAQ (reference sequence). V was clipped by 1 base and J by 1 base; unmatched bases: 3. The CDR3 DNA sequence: TGTGCCAGCAGCTTAGGGGACAGCGGGAACACTGAAGCTTTCTTT. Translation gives CASSLGDSGNTEAFF.

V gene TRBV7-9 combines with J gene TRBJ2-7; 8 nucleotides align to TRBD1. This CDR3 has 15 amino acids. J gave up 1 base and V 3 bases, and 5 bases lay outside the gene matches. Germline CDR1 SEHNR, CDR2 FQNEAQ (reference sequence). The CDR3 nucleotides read TGTGCCAGCAGCTTCAGGGGGCGCGGGTCCTACGAGCAGTACTTC. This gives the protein CASSFRGRGSYEQYF.

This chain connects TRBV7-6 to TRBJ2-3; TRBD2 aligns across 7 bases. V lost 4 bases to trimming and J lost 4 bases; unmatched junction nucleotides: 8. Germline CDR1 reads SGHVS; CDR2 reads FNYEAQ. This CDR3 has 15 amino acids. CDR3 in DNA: TGTGCCAGCAGCTCCTACTCTCGGGGGGCAGATACGCAGTATTTT. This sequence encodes CASSSYSRGADTQYF.